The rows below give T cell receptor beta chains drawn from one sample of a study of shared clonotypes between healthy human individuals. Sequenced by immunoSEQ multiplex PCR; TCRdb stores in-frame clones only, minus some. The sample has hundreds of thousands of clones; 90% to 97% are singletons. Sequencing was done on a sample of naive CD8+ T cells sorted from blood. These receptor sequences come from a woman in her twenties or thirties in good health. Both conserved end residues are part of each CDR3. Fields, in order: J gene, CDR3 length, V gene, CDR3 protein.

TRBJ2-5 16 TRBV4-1 CASSQVGGGSSETQYF
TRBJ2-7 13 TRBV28 CASSLSGRHEQYF
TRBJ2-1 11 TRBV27 CASSNRREQFF
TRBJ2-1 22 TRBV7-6 CASSPLPPGGPLVEGAYNEQFF
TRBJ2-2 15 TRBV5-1 CASSLAVAAPGELFF
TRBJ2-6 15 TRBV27 CASSADRDRANVLTF
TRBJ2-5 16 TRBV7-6 CASSSRLAGQGETQYF
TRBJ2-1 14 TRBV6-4 CAAGTGGPANEQFF
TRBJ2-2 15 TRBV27 CASSLLTDSTGELFF
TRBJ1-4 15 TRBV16 CASSQLARGYEKLFF
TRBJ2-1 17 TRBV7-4 CASHGRRESNSYNEQFF
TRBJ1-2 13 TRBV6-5 CASTPTGSYGYTF
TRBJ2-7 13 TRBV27 CASSLGTGYEQYF
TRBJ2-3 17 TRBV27 CASSLRPGQILSDTQYF
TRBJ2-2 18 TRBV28 CASSLMFSSGSHTGELFF
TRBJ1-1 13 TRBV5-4 CASSLAEKEAAFF
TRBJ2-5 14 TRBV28 CASSSTGLLETQYF
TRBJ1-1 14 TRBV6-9 CASSYSLMNTEAFF
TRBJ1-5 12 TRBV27 CASSFINQPQHF
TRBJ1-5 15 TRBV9 CASSVGRDSNQPQHF
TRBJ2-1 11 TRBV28 CSGHGNNEQFF
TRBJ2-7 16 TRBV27 CASSFTAGALHYEQYF
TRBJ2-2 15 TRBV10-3 CAISESSGWTGELFF
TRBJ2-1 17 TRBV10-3 CAIRNPLLAGGYNEQFF
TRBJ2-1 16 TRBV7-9 CASSNIPGLNYNEQFF
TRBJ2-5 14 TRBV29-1 CSVETRGSGETQYF
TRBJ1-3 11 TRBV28 CASSSENTIYF
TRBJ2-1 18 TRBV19 CASSAGTSGNPIYNEQFF
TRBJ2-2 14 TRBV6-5 CASSSGRAPGELFF
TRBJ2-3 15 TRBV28 CASSFEARNTDTQYF
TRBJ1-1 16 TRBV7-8 CASSLRPPTGGTEAFF
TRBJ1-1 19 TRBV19 CASSIFYAGTGGLNTEAFF
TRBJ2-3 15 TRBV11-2 CASSLNGGSTDTQYF
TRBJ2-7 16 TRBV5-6 CASSLDRTSSSYEQYF
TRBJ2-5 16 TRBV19 CASSILGEGKEETQYF
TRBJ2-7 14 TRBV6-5 CASSPGGGSYEQYF
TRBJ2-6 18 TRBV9 CASSVPIAGGTGANVLTF
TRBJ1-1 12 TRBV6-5 CASSRGGEGAFF
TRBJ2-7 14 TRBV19 CASRGTGGSYEQYF
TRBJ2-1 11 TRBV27 CASRTGGEQFF
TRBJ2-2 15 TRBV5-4 CASSSLPSRAGELFF
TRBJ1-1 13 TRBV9 CASSVAPGQGAFF
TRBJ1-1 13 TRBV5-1 CASSFEGYTEAFF
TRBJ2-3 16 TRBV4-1 CASSQPGLVGSDTQYF
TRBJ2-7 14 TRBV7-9 CASSHPGTVYEQYF
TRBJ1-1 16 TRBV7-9 CASSFPKDTVGIEAFF
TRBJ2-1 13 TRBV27 CASSLVGGNEQFF
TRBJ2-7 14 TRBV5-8 CASSLFIGEHEQYF
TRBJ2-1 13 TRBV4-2 CASTSGQYNEQFF
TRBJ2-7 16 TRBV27 CASSLSAGSFSYEQYF
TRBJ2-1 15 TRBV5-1 CASSSGLAGWNEQFF
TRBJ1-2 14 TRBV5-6 CASSPPGGGYGYTF
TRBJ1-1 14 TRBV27 CASRKTGGSAEAFF
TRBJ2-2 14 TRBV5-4 CASSLVDNEGELFF
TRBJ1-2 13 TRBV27 CASSLRGDFGYTF
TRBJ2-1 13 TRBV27 CASSPGTYNEQFF
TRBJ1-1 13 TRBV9 CASSVQGNTEAFF